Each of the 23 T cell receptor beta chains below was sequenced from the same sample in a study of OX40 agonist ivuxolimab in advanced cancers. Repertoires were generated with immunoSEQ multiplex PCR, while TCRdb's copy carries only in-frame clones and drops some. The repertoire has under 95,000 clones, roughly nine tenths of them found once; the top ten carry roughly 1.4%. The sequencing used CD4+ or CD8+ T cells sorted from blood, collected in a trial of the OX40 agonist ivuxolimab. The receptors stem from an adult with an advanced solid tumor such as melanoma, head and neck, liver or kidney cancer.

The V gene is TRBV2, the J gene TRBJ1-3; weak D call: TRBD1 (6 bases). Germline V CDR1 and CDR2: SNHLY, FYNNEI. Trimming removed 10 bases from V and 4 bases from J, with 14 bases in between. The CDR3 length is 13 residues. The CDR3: CAIRTAEGNTIYF. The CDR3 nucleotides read TGTGCCATTAGGACAGCAGAGGGAAACACCATATATTTT.

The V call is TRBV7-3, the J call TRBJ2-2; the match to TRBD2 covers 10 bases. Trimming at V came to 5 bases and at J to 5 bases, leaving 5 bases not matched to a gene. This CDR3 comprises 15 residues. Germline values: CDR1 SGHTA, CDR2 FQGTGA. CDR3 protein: CASSQLAGGTGELFF. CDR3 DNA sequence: TGTGCCAGCAGCCAATTAGCGGGAGGAACCGGGGAGCTGTTTTTT. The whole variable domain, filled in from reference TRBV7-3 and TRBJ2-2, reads GAGVSQTPSNKVTEKGKYVELRCDPISGHTALYWYRQSLGQGPEFLIYFQGTGAADDSGLPNDRFFAVRPEGSVSTLKIQRTERGDSAVYLCASSQLAGGTGELFFGEGSRLTVL.

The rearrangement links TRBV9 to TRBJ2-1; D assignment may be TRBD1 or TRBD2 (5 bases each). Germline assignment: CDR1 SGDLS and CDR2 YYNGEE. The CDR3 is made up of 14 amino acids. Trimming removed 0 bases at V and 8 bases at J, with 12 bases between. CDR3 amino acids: CASSVADGTYEQFF. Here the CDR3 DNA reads TGTGCCAGCAGCGTAGCGGACGGGACCTATGAGCAGTTCTTC.

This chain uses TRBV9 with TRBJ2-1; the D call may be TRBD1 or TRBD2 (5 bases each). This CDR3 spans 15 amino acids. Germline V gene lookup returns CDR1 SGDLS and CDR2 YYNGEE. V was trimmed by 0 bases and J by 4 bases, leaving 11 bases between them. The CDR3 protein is CASSVGVREYNEQFF. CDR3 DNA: TGTGCCAGCAGCGTAGGAGTCAGGGAGTACAATGAGCAGTTCTTC.

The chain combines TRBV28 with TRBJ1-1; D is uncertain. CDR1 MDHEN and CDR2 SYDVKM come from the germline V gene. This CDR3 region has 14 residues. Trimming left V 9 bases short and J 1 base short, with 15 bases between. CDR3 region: CASFYGVENTEAFF. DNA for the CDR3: TGTGCCAGTTTTTACGGCGTAGAGAACACTGAAGCTTTCTTT. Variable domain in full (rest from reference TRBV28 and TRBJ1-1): DVKVTQSSRYLVKRTGEKVFLECVQDMDHENMFWYRQDPGLGLRLIYFSYDVKMKEKGDIPEGYSVSREKKERFSLILESASTNQTSMYLCASFYGVENTEAFFGQGTRLTVV.

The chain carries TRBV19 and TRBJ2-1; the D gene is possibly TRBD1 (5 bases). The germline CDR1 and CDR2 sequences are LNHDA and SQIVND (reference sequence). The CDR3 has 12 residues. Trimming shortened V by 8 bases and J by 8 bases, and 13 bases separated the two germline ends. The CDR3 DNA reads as TGTGCCAGTTGGAATAAGGGGTATGAGCAGTTCTTC. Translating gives CASWNKGYEQFF. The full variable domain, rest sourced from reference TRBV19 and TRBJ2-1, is DGGITQSPKYLFRKEGQNVTLSCEQNLNHDAMYWYRQDPGQGLRLIYYSQIVNDFQKGDIAEGYSVSREKKESFPLTVTSAQKNPTAFYLCASWNKGYEQFFGPGTRLTVL.

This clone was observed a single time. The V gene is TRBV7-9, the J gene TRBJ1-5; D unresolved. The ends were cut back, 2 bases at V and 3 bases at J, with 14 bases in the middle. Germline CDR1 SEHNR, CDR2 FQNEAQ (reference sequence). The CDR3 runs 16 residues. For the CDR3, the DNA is TGTGCCAGCAGCTTAAGTGGCAGGCAATCCAATCAGCCCCAGCATTTT. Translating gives CASSLSGRQSNQPQHF.

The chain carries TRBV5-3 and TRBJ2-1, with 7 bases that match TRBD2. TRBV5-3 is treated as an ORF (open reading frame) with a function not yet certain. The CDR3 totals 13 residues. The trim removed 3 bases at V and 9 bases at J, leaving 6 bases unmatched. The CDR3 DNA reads TGTGCCAGAAGCTGGACTAGATGGGGTGAGCAGTTCTTC. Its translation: CARSWTRWGEQFF.

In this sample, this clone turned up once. The CDR3, as DNA: TGTGCCAGCAGCTTACGACAGGACGAGCAGTACTTC. Protein: CASSLRQDEQYF. This chain joins TRBV11-2 and TRBJ2-7; D is perhaps TRBD1 (6 bases). This CDR3 comprises 12 residues. Trimming removed 2 bases at V and 5 bases at J, with 7 bases between. Looked up from germline, CDR1 is SGHAT and CDR2 is FQNNGV.

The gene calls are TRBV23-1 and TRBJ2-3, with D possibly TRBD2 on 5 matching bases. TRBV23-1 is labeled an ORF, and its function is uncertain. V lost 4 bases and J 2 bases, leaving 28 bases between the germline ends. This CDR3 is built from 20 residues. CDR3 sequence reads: CASSLLVPPVLGSDTDTQYF. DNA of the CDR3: TGCGCCAGCAGTCTCCTGGTTCCCCCCGTTCTGGGGAGTGACACAGATACGCAGTATTTT.

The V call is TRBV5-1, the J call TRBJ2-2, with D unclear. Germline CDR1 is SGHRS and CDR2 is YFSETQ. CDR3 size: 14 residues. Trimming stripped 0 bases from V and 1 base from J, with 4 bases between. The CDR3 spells CASSLGGNTGELFF. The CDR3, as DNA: TGCGCCAGCAGCTTGGGCGGGAACACCGGGGAGCTGTTTTTT.

The CDR3 loop is CASKQELNTEAFF. The DNA of the CDR3 is TGTGCCAGCAAACAGGAGTTGAACACTGAAGCTTTCTTT. The chain recombines TRBV2 with TRBJ1-1; D is perhaps TRBD1 (5 bases). This CDR3 has 13 amino acids. CDR1 and CDR2 (germline): SNHLY, FYNNEI. V gave up 7 bases and J gave up 0 bases, with 9 bases separating them.

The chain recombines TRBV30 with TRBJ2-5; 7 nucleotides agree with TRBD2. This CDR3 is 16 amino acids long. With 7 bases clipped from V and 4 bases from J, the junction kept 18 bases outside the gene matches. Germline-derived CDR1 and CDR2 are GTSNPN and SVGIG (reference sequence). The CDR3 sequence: CAYRLQLRGVLETQYF. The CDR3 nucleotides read TGTGCCTACCGATTACAACTACGGGGGGTCTTAGAGACCCAGTACTTC.

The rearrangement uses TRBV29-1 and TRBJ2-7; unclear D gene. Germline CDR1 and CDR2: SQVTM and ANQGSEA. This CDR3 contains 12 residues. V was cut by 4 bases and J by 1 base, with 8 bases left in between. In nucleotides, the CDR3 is TGCAGCGTTGTAGGCAGTTCCTACGAGCAGTACTTC. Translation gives CSVVGSSYEQYF.

DNA of the CDR3: TGCGCCAGCGCTTGGGCACGCACCACAGATACGCAGTATTTT. This encodes CASAWARTTDTQYF. The gene calls are TRBV5-1 and TRBJ2-3; no definite D call. The V end lost 7 bases, the J end lost 2 bases, and 14 bases lay between the germline ends. CDR1 SGHRS and CDR2 YFSETQ come from the germline V gene. CDR3 length equals 14 residues.

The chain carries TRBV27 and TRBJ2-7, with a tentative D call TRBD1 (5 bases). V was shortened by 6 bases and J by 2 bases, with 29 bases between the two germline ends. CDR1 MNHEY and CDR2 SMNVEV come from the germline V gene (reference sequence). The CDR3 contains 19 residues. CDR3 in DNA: TGTGCCAGCAGCTCAAAGACAGCTTCCCATTTAAGTTGGGCCTACGAGCAGTACTTC. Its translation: CASSSKTASHLSWAYEQYF.

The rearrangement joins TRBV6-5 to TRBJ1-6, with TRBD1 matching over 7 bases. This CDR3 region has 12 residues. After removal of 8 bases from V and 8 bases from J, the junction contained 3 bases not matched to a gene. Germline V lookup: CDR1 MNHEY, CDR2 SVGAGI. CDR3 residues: CASRQGDSPLHF. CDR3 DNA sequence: TGTGCCAGCCGACAGGGAGATTCACCCCTCCACTTT.

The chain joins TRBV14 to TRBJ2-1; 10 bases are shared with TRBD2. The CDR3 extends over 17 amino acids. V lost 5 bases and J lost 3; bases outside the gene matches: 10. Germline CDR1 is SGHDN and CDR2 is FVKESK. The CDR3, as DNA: TGTGCCAGCAGCTATTCCAGCGGGAGGGTTTTCTACAATGAGCAGTTCTTC. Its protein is CASSYSSGRVFYNEQFF. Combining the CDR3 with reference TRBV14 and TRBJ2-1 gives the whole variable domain EAGVTQFPSHSVIEKGQTVTLRCDPISGHDNLYWYRRVMGKEIKFLLHFVKESKQDESGMPNNRFLAERTGGTYSTLKVQPAELEDSGVYFCASSYSSGRVFYNEQFFGPGTRLTVL.

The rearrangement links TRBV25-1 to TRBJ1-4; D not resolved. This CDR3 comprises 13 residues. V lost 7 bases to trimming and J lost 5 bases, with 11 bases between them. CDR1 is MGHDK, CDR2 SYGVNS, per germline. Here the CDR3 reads CASKAQTNEKLFF. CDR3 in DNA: TGTGCCAGCAAGGCACAGACAAATGAAAAACTGTTTTTT.

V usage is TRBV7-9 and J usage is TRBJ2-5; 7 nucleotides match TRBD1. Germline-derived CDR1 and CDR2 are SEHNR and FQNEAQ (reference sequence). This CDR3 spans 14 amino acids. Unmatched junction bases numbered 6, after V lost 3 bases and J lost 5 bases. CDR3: CASSFQGVMETQYF. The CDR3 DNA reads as TGTGCCAGCAGCTTCCAGGGGGTCATGGAGACCCAGTACTTC. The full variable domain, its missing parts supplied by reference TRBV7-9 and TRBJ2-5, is DTGVSQNPRHKITKRGQNVTFRCDPISEHNRLYWYRQTLGQGPEFLTYFQNEAQLEKSRLLSDRFSAERPKGSFSTLEIQRTEQGDSAMYLCASSFQGVMETQYFGPGTRLLVL.

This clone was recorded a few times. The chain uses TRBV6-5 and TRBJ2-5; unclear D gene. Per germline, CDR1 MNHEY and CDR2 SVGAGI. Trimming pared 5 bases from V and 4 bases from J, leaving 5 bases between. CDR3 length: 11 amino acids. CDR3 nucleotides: TGTGCCAGCAGTGTCGGAGAGACCCAGTACTTC. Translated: CASSVGETQYF.

The CDR3 DNA sequence: TGCGCCAGCAGCAATGGGGACAGAGAGTACGAGCAGTACTTC. This gives the protein CASSNGDREYEQYF. The chain has TRBV5-1 and TRBJ2-7, with 7 positions matching TRBD1. The CDR3 sequence is 14 residues long. Germline V gives CDR1 SGHRS, CDR2 YFSETQ. Trimming removed 4 bases from V and 4 bases from J; junction bases left unmatched: 8. Variable domain in full (rest from reference TRBV5-1 and TRBJ2-7): KAGVTQTPRYLIKTRGQQVTLSCSPISGHRSVSWYQQTPGQGLQFLFEYFSETQRNKGNFPGRFSGRQFSNSRSEMNVSTLELGDSALYLCASSNGDREYEQYFGPGTRLTVT.

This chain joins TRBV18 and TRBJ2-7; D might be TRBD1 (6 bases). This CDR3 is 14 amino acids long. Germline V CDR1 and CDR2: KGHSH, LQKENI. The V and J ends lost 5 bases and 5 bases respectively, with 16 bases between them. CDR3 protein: CASSTWTASDEQYF. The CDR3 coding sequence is TGTGCCAGCTCAACATGGACAGCGAGCGACGAGCAGTACTTC.